This entry concerns a single T cell receptor beta chain. The target antigen is unknown. These data are taken from a study of cytomegalovirus exposure and HLA in healthy donors. Overall study results and limits: Generally TCR sequences proved uncommon, though certain public TCRs appeared in numerous donors. A missense variant in DCLRE1C was later tied to TCR beta V- and J-gene trimming.

The PCR ran on 60 Vbeta and 13 Jbeta primers. Data came from immunoSEQ multiplex PCR; TCRdb stores just in-frame clones and leaves some out. Of tens of thousands of clones in the sample, less than 85% are singletons; the top ten hold 5.3%. Trimming removed 3 bases from V and 8 bases from J, with 4 bases in between. This CDR3 contains 10 residues. Germline V lookup: CDR1 MNHNS, CDR2 SASEGT. The receptor was derived from a man aged 25-45 years in good health and CMV-seropositive. The gene calls are TRBV6-1 and TRBJ1-2; D is ambiguous. Sequencing was done on a sample of PBMCs. CDR3 sequence (DNA): TGTGCCAGCAGTGACGAGGGCTACACCTTC. Amino acids: CASSDEGYTF.